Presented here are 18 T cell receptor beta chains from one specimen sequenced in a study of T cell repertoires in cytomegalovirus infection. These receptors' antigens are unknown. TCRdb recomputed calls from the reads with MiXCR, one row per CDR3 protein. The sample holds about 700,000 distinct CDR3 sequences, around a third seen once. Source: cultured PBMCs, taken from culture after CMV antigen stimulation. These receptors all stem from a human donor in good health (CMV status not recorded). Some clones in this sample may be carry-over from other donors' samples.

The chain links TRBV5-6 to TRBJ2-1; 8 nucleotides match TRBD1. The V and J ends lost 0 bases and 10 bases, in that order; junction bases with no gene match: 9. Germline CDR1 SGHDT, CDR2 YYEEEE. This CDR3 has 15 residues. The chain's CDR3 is CASSLDGQGIWEQFF. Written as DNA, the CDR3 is TGTGCCAGCAGCTTGGATGGACAGGGAATTTGGGAGCAGTTCTTC. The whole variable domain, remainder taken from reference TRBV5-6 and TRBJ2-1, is DAGVTQSPTHLIKTRGQQVTLRCSPKSGHDTVSWYQQALGQGPQFIFQYYEEEERQRGNFPDRFSGHQFPNYSSELNVNALLLGDSALYLCASSLDGQGIWEQFFGPGTRLTVL.

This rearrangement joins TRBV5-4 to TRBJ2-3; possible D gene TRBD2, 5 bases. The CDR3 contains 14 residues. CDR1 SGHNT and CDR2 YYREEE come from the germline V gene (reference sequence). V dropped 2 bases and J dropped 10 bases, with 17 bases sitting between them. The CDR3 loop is CASSFSGSVEAQYF. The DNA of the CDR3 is TGTGCCAGCAGCTTTAGTGGTAGCGTTGAGGCGCAGTATTTT.

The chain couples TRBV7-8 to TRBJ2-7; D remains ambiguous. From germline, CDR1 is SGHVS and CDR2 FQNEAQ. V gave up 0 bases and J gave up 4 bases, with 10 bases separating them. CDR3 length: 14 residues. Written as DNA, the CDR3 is TGTGCCAGCAGCTTAGCGTCACAGTATTACGAGCAGTACTTC. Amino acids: CASSLASQYYEQYF.

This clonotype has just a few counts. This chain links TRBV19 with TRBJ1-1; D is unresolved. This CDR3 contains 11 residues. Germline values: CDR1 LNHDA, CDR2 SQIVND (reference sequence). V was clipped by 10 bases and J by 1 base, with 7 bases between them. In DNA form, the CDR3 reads TGTGCCACCGACAAGAACACTGAAGCTTTCTTT. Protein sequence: CATDKNTEAFF.

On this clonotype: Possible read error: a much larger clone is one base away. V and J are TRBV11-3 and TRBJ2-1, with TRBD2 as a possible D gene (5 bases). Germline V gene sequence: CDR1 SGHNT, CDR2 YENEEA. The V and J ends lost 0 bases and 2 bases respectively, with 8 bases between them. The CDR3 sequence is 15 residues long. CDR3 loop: CASSLDVGAYNEQFF. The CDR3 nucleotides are TGTGCCAGCAGCTTAGATGTGGGAGCCTACAATGAGCAGTTCTTC.

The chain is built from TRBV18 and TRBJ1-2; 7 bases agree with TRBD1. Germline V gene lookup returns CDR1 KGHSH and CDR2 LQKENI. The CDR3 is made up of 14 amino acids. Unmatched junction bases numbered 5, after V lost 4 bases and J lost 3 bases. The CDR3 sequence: CASSRDTGDYGYTF. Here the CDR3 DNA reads TGTGCCAGCTCACGAGACACAGGGGACTATGGCTACACCTTC.

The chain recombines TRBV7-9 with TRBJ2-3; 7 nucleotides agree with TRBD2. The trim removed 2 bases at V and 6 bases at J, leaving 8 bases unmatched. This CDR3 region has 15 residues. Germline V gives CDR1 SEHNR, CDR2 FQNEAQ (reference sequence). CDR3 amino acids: CASSLRTSRGDTQYF. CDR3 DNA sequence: TGTGCCAGCAGCTTACGCACGTCGCGGGGGGATACGCAGTATTTT.

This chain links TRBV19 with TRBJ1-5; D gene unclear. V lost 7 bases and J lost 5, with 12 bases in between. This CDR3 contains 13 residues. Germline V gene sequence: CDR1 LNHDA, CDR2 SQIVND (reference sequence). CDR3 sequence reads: CASMVGFDQPQHF. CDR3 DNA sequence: TGTGCCAGTATGGTGGGCTTCGATCAGCCCCAGCATTTT.

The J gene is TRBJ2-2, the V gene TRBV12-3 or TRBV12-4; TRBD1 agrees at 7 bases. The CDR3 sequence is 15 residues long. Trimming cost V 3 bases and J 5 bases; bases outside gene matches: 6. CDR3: CASSFLAGGTGELFF. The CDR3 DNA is TGTGCCAGCAGTTTCCTCGCAGGGGGTACCGGGGAGCTGTTTTTT.

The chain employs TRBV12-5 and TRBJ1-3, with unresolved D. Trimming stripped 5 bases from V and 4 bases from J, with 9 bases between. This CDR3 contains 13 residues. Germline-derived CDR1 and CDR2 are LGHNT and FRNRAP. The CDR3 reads CASGLLGGNTIYF. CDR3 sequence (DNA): TGTGCTAGTGGTCTGTTGGGGGGAAACACCATATATTTT.

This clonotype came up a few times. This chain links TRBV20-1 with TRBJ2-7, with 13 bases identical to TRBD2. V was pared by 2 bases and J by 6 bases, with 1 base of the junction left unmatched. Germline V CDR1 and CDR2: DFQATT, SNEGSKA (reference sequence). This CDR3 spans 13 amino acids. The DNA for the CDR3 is TGCAGTGCTAGACGGACTAGCGGGAGCGAGCAGTACTTC. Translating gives CSARRTSGSEQYF.

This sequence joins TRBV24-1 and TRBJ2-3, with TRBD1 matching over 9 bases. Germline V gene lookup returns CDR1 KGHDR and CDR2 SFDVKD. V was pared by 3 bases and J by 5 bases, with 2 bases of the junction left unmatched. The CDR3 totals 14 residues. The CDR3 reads CATSDPTGGDTQYF. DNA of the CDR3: TGTGCCACCAGTGATCCGACAGGGGGAGATACGCAGTATTTT.

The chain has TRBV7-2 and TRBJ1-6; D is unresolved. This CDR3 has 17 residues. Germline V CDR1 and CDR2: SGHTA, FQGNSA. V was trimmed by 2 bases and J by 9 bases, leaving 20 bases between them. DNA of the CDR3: TGTGCCAGCAGCTTACTTTCGACGGGCCGCACTTCTTCACCCCTCCACTTT. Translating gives CASSLLSTGRTSSPLHF.

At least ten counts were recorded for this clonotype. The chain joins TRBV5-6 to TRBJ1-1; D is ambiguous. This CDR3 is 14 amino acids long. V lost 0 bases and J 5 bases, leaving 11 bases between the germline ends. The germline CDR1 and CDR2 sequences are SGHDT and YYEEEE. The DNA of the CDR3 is TGTGCCAGCAGCTTGGTGCCGACGGGAACTGAAGCTTTCTTT. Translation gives CASSLVPTGTEAFF.

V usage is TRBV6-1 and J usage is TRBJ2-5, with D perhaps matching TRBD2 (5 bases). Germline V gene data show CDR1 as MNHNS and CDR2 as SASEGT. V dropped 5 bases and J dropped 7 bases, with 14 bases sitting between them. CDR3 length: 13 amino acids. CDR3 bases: TGTGCCAGCAGTATTGGACCTGGAGGGACCCAGTACTTC. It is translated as CASSIGPGGTQYF.

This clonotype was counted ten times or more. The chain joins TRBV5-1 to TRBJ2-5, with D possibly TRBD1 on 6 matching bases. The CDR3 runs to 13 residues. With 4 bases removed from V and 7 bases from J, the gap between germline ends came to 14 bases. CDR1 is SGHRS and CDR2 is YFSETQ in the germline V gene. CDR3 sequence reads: CASSLDSVGTQYF. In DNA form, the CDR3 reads TGCGCCAGCAGCCTGGACAGCGTCGGGACCCAGTACTTC.

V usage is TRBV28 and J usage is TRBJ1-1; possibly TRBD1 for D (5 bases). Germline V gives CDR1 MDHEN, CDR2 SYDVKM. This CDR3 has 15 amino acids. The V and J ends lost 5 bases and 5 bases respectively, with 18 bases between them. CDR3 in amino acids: CASSGTLSEGTEAFF. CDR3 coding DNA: TGTGCCAGCAGTGGGACTCTCAGTGAGGGGACTGAAGCTTTCTTT.

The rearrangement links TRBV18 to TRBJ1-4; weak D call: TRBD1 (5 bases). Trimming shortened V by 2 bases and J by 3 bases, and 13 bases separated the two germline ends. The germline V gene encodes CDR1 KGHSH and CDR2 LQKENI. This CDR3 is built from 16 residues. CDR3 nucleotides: TGTGCCAGCTCACCAACGCAGGGTCCCCCTAATGAAAAACTGTTTTTT. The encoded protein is CASSPTQGPPNEKLFF.